This is a list of T cell receptor beta chains from one sample in a study of shared clonotypes between healthy human individuals. This table comes from immunoSEQ multiplex PCR, and its TCRdb copy is limited to in-frame clones, with some not included. The repertoire consists of approximately 530,000 clones, with 90% to 97% occurring once and the leading ten covering under 0.065%. The sample consisted of naive CD4+ T cells sorted from blood. The receptors shown here come from a woman aged 25 to 39 in good health. The CDR3 runs from the conserved cysteine through the conserved F or W. The order of the fields is V gene, J gene, clone size, D gene, CDR3 DNA, CDR3 protein. D genes are given only for firm matches. Clone sizes are given selectively: once, few, many, or a class where the clone is expanded.

>TRBV4-1|TRBJ2-7|-|-
TGCGCCAGCAGCCAAGTGGGGAGCTCCTACGAGCAGTACTTC
CASSQVGSSYEQYF
>TRBV15|TRBJ1-5|-|-
TGTGCCACCAGCAGACCGCCCGCAGGGGAACGGCAGCCCCAGCATTTT
CATSRPPAGERQPQHF
>TRBV28|TRBJ2-5|-|-
TGTGCCAGCAGTTTTCGGGGGCGGGAGACCCAGTACTTC
CASSFRGRETQYF
>TRBV6-1|TRBJ2-7|-|TRBD1
TGTGCCAGCAGCAGGGACAGGGTCAGCTACGAGCAGTACTTC
CASSRDRVSYEQYF
>TRBV7-2|TRBJ2-7|-|TRBD2
TGTGCCAGCAGCCCAGGCCTAGCGGCCTTCGGGTTTGGCGAGCAGTACTTC
CASSPGLAAFGFGEQYF
>TRBV6-5|TRBJ1-2|-|-
TGTGCCAGCAGTCTGACAGTTAACTATGGCTACACCTTC
CASSLTVNYGYTF
>TRBV6-5|TRBJ2-2|-|TRBD2
TGTGCCACAAGACTAGCGGGAGGCCACACCGGGGAGCTGTTTTTT
CATRLAGGHTGELFF
>TRBV27|TRBJ1-5|-|TRBD1
TGTGCCAGCAGGCGAACGGGACAGGGGGTGGATCAGCCCCAGCATTTT
CASRRTGQGVDQPQHF
>TRBV6-5|TRBJ1-1|-|-
TGTGCCAGCAGTTACGGGCGGAAGAACACTGAAGCTTTCTTT
CASSYGRKNTEAFF
>TRBV5-1|TRBJ2-1|-|-
TGCGCCAGCCGTGGGGCCTCGGGCTCCTACAATGAGCAGTTCTTC
CASRGASGSYNEQFF
>TRBV18|TRBJ2-5|once|-
TGTGCCAGCTCAGACTCGACAGGCCGTCAAGAGACCCAGTACTTC
CASSDSTGRQETQYF
>TRBV30|TRBJ2-5|-|TRBD2
TGTGCCTGGAGTAGTCTAGCGGGATTAGAGACCCAGTACTTC
CAWSSLAGLETQYF
>TRBV7-9|TRBJ2-7|-|-
TGTGCCAGCAGCTTAGCGAGGGACCAACCCTACGAGCAGTACTTC
CASSLARDQPYEQYF
>TRBV6-5|TRBJ1-5|once|TRBD1
TGTGCCAGCAGTTACGGTCCGACAGGGGATCAGCCCCAGCATTTT
CASSYGPTGDQPQHF
>TRBV5-1|TRBJ2-7|-|-
TGCGCCAGCAGCTCGGGGGAAGGACTCCCCTACGAGCAGTACTTC
CASSSGEGLPYEQYF
>TRBV19|TRBJ2-7|-|-
TGTGCCAGTACCAATCGGGGAGGAGGGAAGTACTTC
CASTNRGGGKYF
>TRBV5-1|TRBJ1-1|once|-
TGCGCCAGCAGCTTGGTGGCGCCCCCGAACACTGAAGCTTTCTTT
CASSLVAPPNTEAFF
>TRBV2|TRBJ1-3|-|-
TGTGCCAGCACCCCAGGGTCGGGAAACACCATATATTTT
CASTPGSGNTIYF
>TRBV6-1|TRBJ2-3|-|-
TGTGCCAGCAGTGTAGGTCAGGGAAGCACAGATACGCAGTATTTT
CASSVGQGSTDTQYF
>TRBV6-5|TRBJ1-2|-|TRBD1
TGTGCCAGCTGCCAAGGTCGTACAGGGGACGGCTACACCTTC
CASCQGRTGDGYTF
>TRBV11-2|TRBJ1-2|-|TRBD1
TGTGCCAGCAGCAGAGGACAGGGGGCGTCAGGCTACACCTTC
CASSRGQGASGYTF
>TRBV7-8|TRBJ1-2|-|-
TGTGCCAGCAGCCCAGTACCGGGGTATGGCTACACCTTC
CASSPVPGYGYTF
>TRBV18|TRBJ2-7|-|TRBD1
TGTGCCAGCTCACCGGGCAGGGGGCAATACGAGCAGTACTTC
CASSPGRGQYEQYF
>TRBV6-5|TRBJ1-4|once|TRBD1
TGTGCCAGCAGTCAAGGGACAGCAACTAATGAAAAACTGTTTTTT
CASSQGTATNEKLFF
>TRBV6-5|TRBJ2-5|few|-
TGTGCCAGCAGACGGGACTTGCCGGGGACCCAGTACTTC
CASRRDLPGTQYF
>TRBV30|TRBJ2-1|-|TRBD2
TGTGCCTGGAGTGTACCCCGGGGACTAGCGGGAGGGCCTGAGCAGTTCTTC
CAWSVPRGLAGGPEQFF
>TRBV19|TRBJ1-5|-|-
TGTGCCAGTAGTCCAGGGACAAGTCCTCTCAGCAATCAGCCCCAGCATTTT
CASSPGTSPLSNQPQHF
>TRBV10-3|TRBJ2-7|-|-
TGTGCCATCAGTCCCCCCGGGACAACTACCTACGAGCAGTACTTC
CAISPPGTTTYEQYF
>TRBV19|TRBJ2-1|-|TRBD2
TGTGCCAGTAGTACCCCTAGCGGGAGTAATAATGAGCAGTTCTTC
CASSTPSGSNNEQFF
>TRBV6-5|TRBJ2-1|-|-
TGTGCCAGCAGTTACGATCGGGGCCACGAGCAGTTCTTC
CASSYDRGHEQFF
>TRBV6-1|TRBJ2-7|-|TRBD2
TGTGCCGGAAGCCCGGGGCTAGCGGACTCTTACGAGCAGTACTTC
CAGSPGLADSYEQYF
>TRBV27|TRBJ2-5|-|TRBD2
TGTGCCAGCCTCAGAGCGGGAGCGCCCAGGGAGACCCAGTACTTC
CASLRAGAPRETQYF
>TRBV7-9|TRBJ1-1|-|-
TGTGCCAGCAGCTCTGACATGAACACTGAAGCTTTCTTT
CASSSDMNTEAFF
>TRBV15|TRBJ2-5|-|-
TGTGCCACCAGCAGAGGGGAGGGGGGGCGCAGGGAGACCCAGTACTTC
CATSRGEGGRRETQYF
>TRBV14|TRBJ2-1|-|-
TGTGCCAGCAGCCAAGGCTGGTTCTATAATGAGCAGTTCTTC
CASSQGWFYNEQFF
>TRBV27|TRBJ1-3|-|-
TGTGCCAGCAGTTATGGAGGAAACACCATATATTTT
CASSYGGNTIYF
>TRBV19|TRBJ1-3|few|-
TGTGCCAGTAGTCCCAGCTCGGACGGGATCTCTGGAAACACCATATATTTT
CASSPSSDGISGNTIYF
>TRBV9|TRBJ1-6|-|TRBD1
TGTGCCAGCAGCGGGGGACAGGGGAATTCACCCCTCCACTTT
CASSGGQGNSPLHF
>TRBV4-1|TRBJ2-7|-|TRBD2
TGCGCCAGCAGCCAAGATTGGGGAGGGCCCCCCTACGAGCAGTACTTC
CASSQDWGGPPYEQYF
>TRBV20-1|TRBJ2-4|-|-
TGCAGTGCTAAGAGCTTAATTCAGTACTTC
CSAKSLIQYF
>TRBV11-2|TRBJ2-7|-|TRBD2
TGTGCCAGCAGCGGGGGACTAGCGGGGATCTACGAGCAGTACTTC
CASSGGLAGIYEQYF